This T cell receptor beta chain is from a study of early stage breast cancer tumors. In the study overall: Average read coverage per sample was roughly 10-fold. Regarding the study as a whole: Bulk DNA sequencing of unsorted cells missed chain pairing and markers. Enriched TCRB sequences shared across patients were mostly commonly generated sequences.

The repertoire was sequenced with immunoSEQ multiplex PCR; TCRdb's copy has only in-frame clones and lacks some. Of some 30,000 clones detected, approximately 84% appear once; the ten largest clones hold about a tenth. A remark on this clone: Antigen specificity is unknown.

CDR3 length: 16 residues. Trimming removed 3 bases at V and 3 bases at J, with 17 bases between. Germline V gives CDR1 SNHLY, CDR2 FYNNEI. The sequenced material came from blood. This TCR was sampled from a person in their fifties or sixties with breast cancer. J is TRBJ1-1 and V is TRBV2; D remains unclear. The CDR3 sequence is CASSDTTWGGDTEAFF. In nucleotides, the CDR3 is TGTGCCAGCAGTGATACGACATGGGGTGGTGACACTGAAGCTTTCTTT.